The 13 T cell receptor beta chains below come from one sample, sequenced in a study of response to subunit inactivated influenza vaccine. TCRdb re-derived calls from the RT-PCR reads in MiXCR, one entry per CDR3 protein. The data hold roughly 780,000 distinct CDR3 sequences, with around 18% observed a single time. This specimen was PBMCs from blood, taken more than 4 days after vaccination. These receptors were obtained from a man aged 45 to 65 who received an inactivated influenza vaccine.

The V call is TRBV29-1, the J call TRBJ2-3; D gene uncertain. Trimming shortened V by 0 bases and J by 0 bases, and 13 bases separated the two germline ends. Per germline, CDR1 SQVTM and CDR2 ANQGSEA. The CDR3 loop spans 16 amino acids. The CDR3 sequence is CSVEDSRLGSTDTQYF. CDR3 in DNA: TGCAGCGTTGAAGATAGCAGACTGGGTAGCACAGATACGCAGTATTTT.

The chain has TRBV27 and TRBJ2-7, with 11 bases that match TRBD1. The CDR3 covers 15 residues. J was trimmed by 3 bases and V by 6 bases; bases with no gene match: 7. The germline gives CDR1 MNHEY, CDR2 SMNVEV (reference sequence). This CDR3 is CASRNRDRGFYEQYF. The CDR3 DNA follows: TGTGCCAGCAGGAACCGGGACAGGGGGTTCTACGAGCAGTACTTC.

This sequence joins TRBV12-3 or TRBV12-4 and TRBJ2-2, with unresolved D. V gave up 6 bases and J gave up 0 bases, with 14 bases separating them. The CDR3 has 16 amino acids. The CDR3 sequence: CASSLNRAANTGELFF. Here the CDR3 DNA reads TGTGCCAGCAGCCTAAACAGAGCCGCGAACACCGGGGAGCTGTTTTTT.

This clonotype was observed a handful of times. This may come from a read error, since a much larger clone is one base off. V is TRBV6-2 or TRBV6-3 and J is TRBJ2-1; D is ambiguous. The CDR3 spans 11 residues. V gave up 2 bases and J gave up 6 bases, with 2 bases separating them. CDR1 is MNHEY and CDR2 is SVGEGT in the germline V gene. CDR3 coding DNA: TGTGCCAGCAGTTACCCCAATGAGCAGTTCTTC. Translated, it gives CASSYPNEQFF.

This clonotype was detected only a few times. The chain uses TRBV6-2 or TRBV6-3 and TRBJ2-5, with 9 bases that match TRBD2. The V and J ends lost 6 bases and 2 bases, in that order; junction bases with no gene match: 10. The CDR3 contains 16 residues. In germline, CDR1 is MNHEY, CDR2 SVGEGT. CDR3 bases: TGTGCCAGCAGACGGAGCGGGGGGACCCTACAAGAGACCCAGTACTTC. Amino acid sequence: CASRRSGGTLQETQYF.

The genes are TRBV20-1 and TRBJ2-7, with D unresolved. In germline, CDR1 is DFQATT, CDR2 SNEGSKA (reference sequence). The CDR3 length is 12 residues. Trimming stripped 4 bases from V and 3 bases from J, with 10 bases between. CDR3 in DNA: TGCAGTGCTACCCAGACGGTCTACGAGCAGTACTTC. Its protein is CSATQTVYEQYF.

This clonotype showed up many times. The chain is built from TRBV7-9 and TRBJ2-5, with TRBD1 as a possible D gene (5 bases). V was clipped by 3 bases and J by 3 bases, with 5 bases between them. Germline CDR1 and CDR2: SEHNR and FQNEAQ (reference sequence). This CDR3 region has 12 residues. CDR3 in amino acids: CASSFREETQYF. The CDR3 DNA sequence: TGTGCCAGCAGCTTCAGGGAAGAGACCCAGTACTTC.

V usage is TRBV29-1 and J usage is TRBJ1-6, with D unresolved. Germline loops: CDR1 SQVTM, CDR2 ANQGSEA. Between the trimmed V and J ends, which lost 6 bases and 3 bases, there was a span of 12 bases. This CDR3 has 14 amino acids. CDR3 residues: CSVREADYNSPLHF. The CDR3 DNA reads TGCAGCGTACGAGAGGCGGACTATAATTCACCCCTCCACTTT. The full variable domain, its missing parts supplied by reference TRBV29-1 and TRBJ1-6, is SAVISQKPSRDICQRGTSLTIQCQVDSQVTMMFWYRQQPGQSLTLIATANQGSEATYESGFVIDKFPISRPNLTFSTLTVSNMSPEDSSIYLCSVREADYNSPLHFGNGTRLTVT.

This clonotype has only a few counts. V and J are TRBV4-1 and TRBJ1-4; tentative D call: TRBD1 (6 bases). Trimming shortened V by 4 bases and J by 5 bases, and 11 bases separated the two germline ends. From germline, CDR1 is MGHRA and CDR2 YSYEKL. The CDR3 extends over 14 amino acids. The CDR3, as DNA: TGCGCCAGCAGCCGCAGGACAGTCAATGAAAAACTGTTTTTT. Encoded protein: CASSRRTVNEKLFF.

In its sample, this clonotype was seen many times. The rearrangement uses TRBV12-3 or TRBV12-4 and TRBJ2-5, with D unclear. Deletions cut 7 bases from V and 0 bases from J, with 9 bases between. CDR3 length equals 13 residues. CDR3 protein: CASTETDQETQYF. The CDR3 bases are TGTGCCAGCACCGAGACGGACCAAGAGACCCAGTACTTC.

In nucleotides, the CDR3 is TGTGCCACCAGCAGGACAGGTGTAGAGCAGTACTTC. This translates into CATSRTGVEQYF. The rearrangement joins TRBV15 to TRBJ2-7; D may be TRBD1 (6 bases). Germline V CDR1 and CDR2: LNHNV, YYDKDF (reference sequence). There are 12 residues in the CDR3. With 3 bases removed from V and 7 bases from J, the gap between germline ends came to 10 bases. Complete variable domain (other parts from reference TRBV15 and TRBJ2-7): DAMVIQNPRYQVTQFGKPVTLSCSQTLNHNVMYWYQQKSSQAPKLLFHYYDKDFNNEADTPDNFQSRRPNTSFCFLDIRSPGLGDTAMYLCATSRTGVEQYFGPGTRLTVT.

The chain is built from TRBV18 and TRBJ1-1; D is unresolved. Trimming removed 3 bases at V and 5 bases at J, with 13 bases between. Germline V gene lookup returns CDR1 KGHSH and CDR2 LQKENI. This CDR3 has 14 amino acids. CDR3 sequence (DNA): TGTGCCAGCTCACCCTCCTCGGGTGGAACTGAAGCTTTCTTT. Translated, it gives CASSPSSGGTEAFF.

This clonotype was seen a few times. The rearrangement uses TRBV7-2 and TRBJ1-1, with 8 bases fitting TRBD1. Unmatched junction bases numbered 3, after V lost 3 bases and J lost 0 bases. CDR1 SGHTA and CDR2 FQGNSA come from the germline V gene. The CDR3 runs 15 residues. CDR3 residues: CASSFSGQVNTEAFF. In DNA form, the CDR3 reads TGTGCCAGCAGCTTTTCGGGACAGGTGAACACTGAAGCTTTCTTT.